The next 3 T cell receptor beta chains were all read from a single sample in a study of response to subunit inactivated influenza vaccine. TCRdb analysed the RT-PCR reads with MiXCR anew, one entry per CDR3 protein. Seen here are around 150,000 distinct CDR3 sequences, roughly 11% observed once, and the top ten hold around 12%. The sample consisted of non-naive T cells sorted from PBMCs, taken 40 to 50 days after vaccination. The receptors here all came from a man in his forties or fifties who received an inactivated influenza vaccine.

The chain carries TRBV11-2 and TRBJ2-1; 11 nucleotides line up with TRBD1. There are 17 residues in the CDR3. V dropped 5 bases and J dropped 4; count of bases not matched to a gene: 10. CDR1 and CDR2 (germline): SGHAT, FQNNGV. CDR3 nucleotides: TGTGCCAGCAGCCCCCCCCGCCGGGACAGGGGGTACAATGAGCAGTTCTTC. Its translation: CASSPPRRDRGYNEQFF.

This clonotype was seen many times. The CDR3: CAIRETGANQPQHF. The CDR3 bases are TGTGCCATCAGGGAGACAGGGGCTAATCAGCCCCAGCATTTT. The chain combines TRBV10-3 with TRBJ1-5, with 8 bases matching TRBD1. The CDR3 is 14 amino acids. V gave up 6 bases and J gave up 4 bases; unmatched junction bases: 5. Germline V CDR1 and CDR2: ENHRY, SYGVKD.

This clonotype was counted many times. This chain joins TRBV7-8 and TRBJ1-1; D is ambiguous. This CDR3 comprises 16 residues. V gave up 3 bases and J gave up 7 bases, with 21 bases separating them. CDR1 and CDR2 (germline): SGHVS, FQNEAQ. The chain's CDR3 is CASSLSAAPYLFEAFF. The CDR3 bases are TGTGCCAGCAGCTTGTCGGCGGCCCCGTACCTCTTTGAAGCTTTCTTT.